Presented here are 6 T cell receptor beta chains from one specimen sequenced in a study of blood T cell repertoires in COVID-19. Profiling relied on immunoSEQ multiplex PCR, and the TCRdb table lists in-frame clones only, not all of them. The sample holds around 200,000 clones, around 87% seen once. The sample consisted of peripheral blood. The receptors derive from a man in his forties with active or convalescent COVID-19.

The V and J genes are TRBV6-6 and TRBJ1-2; 9 nucleotides align to TRBD1. The trim removed 6 bases at V and 4 bases at J, leaving 3 bases unmatched. The CDR3 is 13 residues long. Germline CDR1 and CDR2: MNHNY and SVGAGI (reference sequence). CDR3 in amino acids: CASRQGAFYGYTF. The CDR3 nucleotides are TGTGCCAGCAGACAGGGGGCCTTCTATGGCTACACCTTC.

V usage is TRBV2 and J usage is TRBJ2-7; D not certain. Deletions cut 0 bases from V and 9 bases from J, with 12 bases between. The CDR3 runs to 13 residues. CDR1 and CDR2 from the germline V gene are SNHLY and FYNNEI. The CDR3 DNA follows: TGTGCCAGCAGTGAAGCAAGGTCAACGGGGCAGTACTTC. The encoded protein is CASSEARSTGQYF.

The chain couples TRBV30 to TRBJ1-1; 7 positions match TRBD1. V was clipped by 4 bases and J by 11 bases; unmatched bases: 16. Germline values: CDR1 GTSNPN, CDR2 SVGIG (reference sequence). The CDR3 runs 14 residues. The CDR3 DNA reads as TGTGCCTGGACGCTGTACGGGGTGGGGACAGCGGCTTTCTTT. Translated, it gives CAWTLYGVGTAAFF.

The V gene is TRBV30, the J gene TRBJ1-5; 7 bases are shared with TRBD1. This CDR3 spans 13 amino acids. Trimming took 4 bases from V and 3 from J; bases not matched to a gene: 3. Germline loops: CDR1 GTSNPN, CDR2 SVGIG (reference sequence). For the CDR3, the DNA is TGTGCCTGGACCAGGGGGGACAATCAGCCCCAGCATTTT. This sequence encodes CAWTRGDNQPQHF.

The rearrangement links TRBV27 to TRBJ1-1, with 7 bases lining up with TRBD1. Germline V CDR1 and CDR2: MNHEY, SMNVEV (reference sequence). The CDR3 totals 16 residues. V shed 6 bases, J shed 1 base, and the junction held 11 bases outside the gene matches. The CDR3, as DNA: TGTGCCAGCAGACAAAGAGGGGACAGTCCGAACACTGAAGCTTTCTTT. Translating gives CASRQRGDSPNTEAFF.

V usage is TRBV10-3 and J usage is TRBJ1-2; D gene ambiguous. V was clipped by 2 bases and J by 2 bases, with 6 bases between them. Germline CDR1 ENHRY, CDR2 SYGVKD. This CDR3 is built from 13 residues. The CDR3 spells CAISEGGNYGYTF. The DNA of the CDR3 is TGTGCCATCAGTGAGGGCGGAAACTATGGCTACACCTTC.